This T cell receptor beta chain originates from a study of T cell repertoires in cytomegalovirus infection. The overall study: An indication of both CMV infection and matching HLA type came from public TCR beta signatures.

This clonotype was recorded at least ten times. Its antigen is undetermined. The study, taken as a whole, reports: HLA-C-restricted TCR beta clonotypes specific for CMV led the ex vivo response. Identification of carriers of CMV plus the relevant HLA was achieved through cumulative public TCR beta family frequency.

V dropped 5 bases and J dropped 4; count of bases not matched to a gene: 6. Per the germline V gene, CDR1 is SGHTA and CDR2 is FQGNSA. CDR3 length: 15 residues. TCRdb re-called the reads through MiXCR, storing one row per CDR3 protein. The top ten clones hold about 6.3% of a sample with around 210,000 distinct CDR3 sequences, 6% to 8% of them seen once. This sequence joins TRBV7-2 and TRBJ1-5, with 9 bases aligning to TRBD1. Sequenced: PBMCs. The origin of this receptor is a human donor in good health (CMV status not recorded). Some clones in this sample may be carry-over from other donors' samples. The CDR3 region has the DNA TGTGCCAGCAGCCGCTGGGGACAGGGTAATCAGCCCCAGCATTTT. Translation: CASSRWGQGNQPQHF.